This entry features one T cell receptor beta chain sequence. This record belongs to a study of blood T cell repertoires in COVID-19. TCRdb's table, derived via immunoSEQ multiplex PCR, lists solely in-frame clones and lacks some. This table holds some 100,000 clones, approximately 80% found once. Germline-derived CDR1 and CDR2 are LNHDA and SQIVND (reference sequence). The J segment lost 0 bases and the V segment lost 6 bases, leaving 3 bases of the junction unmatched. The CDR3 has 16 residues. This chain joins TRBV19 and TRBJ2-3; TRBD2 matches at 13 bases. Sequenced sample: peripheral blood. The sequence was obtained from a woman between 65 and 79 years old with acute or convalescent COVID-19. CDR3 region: CASSRLAGGSTDTQYF. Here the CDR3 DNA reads TGTGCCAGTAGCCGACTAGCGGGGGGCAGCACAGATACGCAGTATTTT. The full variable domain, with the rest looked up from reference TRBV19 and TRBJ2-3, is DGGITQSPKYLFRKEGQNVTLSCEQNLNHDAMYWYRQDPGQGLRLIYYSQIVNDFQKGDIAEGYSVSREKKESFPLTVTSAQKNPTAFYLCASSRLAGGSTDTQYFGPGTRLTVL.